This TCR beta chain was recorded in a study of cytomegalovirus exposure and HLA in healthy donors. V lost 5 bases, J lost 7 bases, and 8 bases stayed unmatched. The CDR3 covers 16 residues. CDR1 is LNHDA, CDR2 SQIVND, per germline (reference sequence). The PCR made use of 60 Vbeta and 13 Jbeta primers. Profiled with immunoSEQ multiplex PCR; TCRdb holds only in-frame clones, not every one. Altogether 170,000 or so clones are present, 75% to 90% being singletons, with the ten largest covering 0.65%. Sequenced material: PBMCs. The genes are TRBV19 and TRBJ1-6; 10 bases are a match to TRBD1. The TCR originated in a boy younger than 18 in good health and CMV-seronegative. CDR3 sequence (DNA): TGTGCCAGTAGTCCGGACAGGGGGGCGGTGAATTCACCCCTCCACTTT. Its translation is CASSPDRGAVNSPLHF.